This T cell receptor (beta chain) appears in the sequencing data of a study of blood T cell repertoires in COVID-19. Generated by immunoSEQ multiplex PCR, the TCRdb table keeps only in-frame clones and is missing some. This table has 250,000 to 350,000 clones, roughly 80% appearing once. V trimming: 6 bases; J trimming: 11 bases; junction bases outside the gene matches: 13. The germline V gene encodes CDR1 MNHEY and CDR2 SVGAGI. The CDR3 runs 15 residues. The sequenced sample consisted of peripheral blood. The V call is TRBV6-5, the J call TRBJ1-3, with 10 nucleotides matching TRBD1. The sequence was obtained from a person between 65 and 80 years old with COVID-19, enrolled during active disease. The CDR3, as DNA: TGTGCCAGCAGCGCCTCGACAGGGGGCCCTCGGGCCATATATTTT. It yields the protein CASSASTGGPRAIYF.